A single sample gave rise to the 2 T cell receptor beta chains below, sequenced in a study of T cell responses to AZD1222 COVID-19 vaccine. Repertoires were generated with immunoSEQ multiplex PCR, while TCRdb's copy carries only in-frame clones and drops some. This table has 90,000 to 110,000 clones, roughly 90% appearing once. The sequencing used peripheral blood, collected on day 0 of MenACWY control vaccination. The receptors here all came from an adult in good health.

This chain uses TRBV7-3 with TRBJ2-1, with D possibly matching TRBD2 (5 bases). The germline V gene has CDR1 SGHTA and CDR2 FQGTGA. This CDR3 spans 15 amino acids. Trimming took 2 bases from V and 2 from J, leaving 10 bases between them. The CDR3 DNA is TGTGCCAGCAGCTTAGACGGGAAAGCCTACAATGAGCAGTTCTTC. This codes for CASSLDGKAYNEQFF.

The chain employs TRBV19 and TRBJ2-1, with 11 positions matching TRBD2. V shed 1 base and J 0 bases; nucleotides not matched to a gene: 5. CDR3 size: 18 residues. Germline V gene data show CDR1 as LNHDA and CDR2 as SQIVND (reference sequence). The CDR3 coding sequence is TGTGCCAGTAGTATAGTAGCGGGAGGGTTTAGCTCCTACAATGAGCAGTTCTTC. Translating it yields CASSIVAGGFSSYNEQFF.